This T cell receptor beta chain was recovered during a study of cytomegalovirus exposure and HLA in healthy donors. Background on the study: The roughly 130 validation repertoires used the same platform as the approximately 700 first-cohort repertoires, a later analysis reported. Whole-study findings and limits: Reported results showed that the classifier diagnosed cytomegalovirus status with high specificity and sensitivity. Researchers catalogued about 150 TCR beta chains as cytomegalovirus-associated.

On this clone: Its cognate antigen is unknown.

Separate from the 666-subject first cohort was the roughly 120-subject validation cohort, to which the donors belonged. Method: immunoSEQ multiplex PCR; TCRdb's copy keeps in-frame clones and lacks some. The data contain tens of thousands of clones, approximately 80% of them singletons. The TCR comes from a man younger than 45 in good health and CMV-seronegative. The material sequenced was PBMCs.

This chain's CDR3 is CATSREGSSYNEQFF. The CDR3 DNA is TGTGCCACCAGCAGAGAGGGGAGCTCCTACAATGAGCAGTTCTTC. The V call is TRBV15, the J call TRBJ2-1; the D gene is possibly TRBD2 (5 bases). The germline V gene has CDR1 LNHNV and CDR2 YYDKDF (reference sequence). The CDR3 length is 15 residues. The germline V and J ends were trimmed by 0 bases and 0 bases, with 6 bases remaining between them. The whole variable domain, remainder taken from reference TRBV15 and TRBJ2-1, is DAMVIQNPRYQVTQFGKPVTLSCSQTLNHNVMYWYQQKSSQAPKLLFHYYDKDFNNEADTPDNFQSRRPNTSFCFLDIRSPGLGDTAMYLCATSREGSSYNEQFFGPGTRLTVL.